This paragraph covers one T cell receptor beta chain sequence. At one end, the junction sequence differs from germline, possibly due to a read error. MiXCR was run by TCRdb on the reads, yielding one entry per CDR3 protein. This sample carries 200,000 to 300,000 distinct CDR3 sequences, around 28% of them seen once, and the ten largest clones take less than 8.5%. This record comes from a study of kidney transplant recipient with SARS-CoV-2 infection. In germline, CDR1 is KGHSH, CDR2 LQKENI. This CDR3 region has 11 residues. This TCR was sampled from a male patient aged 30 to 40 who had COVID-19 and was a kidney transplant recipient. Part of the T cells may come from the graft donor. This chain joins TRBV18 and TRBJ1-1; possible D gene TRBD1, 6 bases. The material sequenced was a blood sample, taken at baseline and between days 110 and 120 from a kidney transplant recipient. As DNA, the CDR3 is TGTGCCGGCTCAGCGGGGGGCGAAGCTTTCTTT. Encoded protein: CAGSAGGEAFF.